This entry features one TCR beta chain sequence. This receptor's antigen is unknown. Qualities for individual bases were not recorded, and no much larger clone is one base off. These data originate in a study of cytomegalovirus exposure and HLA in healthy donors (TCRdb year 2017). With respect to the entire study: An earlier analysis of roughly 500 of the donors reported 250 to 300 Gb of sequence data and 117 million unique TCR beta sequences obtained from about 170 million T cells. Approximately 300 gigabases of sequencing data and around 90 million unique TCR sequences made up an early release that covered around 640 HLA-typed donors. Of the roughly 410 genotyped donors, roughly 80% were placed in the genetic ancestry cluster associated with self-reported Caucasian donors. The study aimed to test whether signatures of past pathogen exposure could be identified by cataloging public T cell receptors. The study profiled the T cell repertoires of under 850 subjects by immunosequencing and related them to cytomegalovirus serostatus. In addition to the first cohort of around 670 subjects, a separate validation cohort of 120 different subjects was used. To predict cytomegalovirus infection status, the study combined high-throughput TCR immunosequencing, statistical association of individual TCRs with disease status, and machine learning. To study patterns of TCR occurrence, a later analysis re-analyzed previously published TCR beta repertoires from 600 to 750 donors and added high-resolution HLA genotyping. In the later analysis, no new phenotypic data were used to find candidate immune exposures; instead, reliance was placed on TCR beta sequences and their occurrence across donors. In an earlier analysis of 587 of the donors, high-throughput TCR beta sequencing was used to judge whether each TCR beta V gene segment behaved as functional or pseudogenic. Alongside the repertoire data, information on donor age, sex, ethnicity and CMV serostatus was compiled. Genome-wide SNP genotypes for about 65% of the roughly 670 donors were used in a later genetic analysis, which treated that subset as a discovery cohort. All discovery cohort repertoires had been generated on a single sequencing platform. Class I and class II HLA loci were covered by the typing at four-digit resolution. Typing coverage varied by locus: roughly 629-640 donors for A, B, C, DRB1 and DQB1; under 550 for DQA1; more than 600 for DPA1; around 490 for DPB1. Because of strong linkage in the cohort, 5 or 6 DR-DQ haplotypes were treated as single units for association and clustering. Among some 410 genotyped donors of the cohort, an average of about 240,000 unique TCR beta nucleotide sequences were sequenced per donor, about a sixth of them non-productive. The investigation overall reported the following: The sequencing pipeline was judged likely to have produced a cluster of highly shared sequence variants as a technical artifact. According to a later genetic analysis, donors in an Asian-associated ancestry cluster had fewer N-insertions in productive TCRs than the approximately 670-donor mean. According to the authors, the approach could potentially be generalized to other disease states and immunological phenotypes. In a later genetic analysis, a missense DCLRE1C variant was associated with V-gene and J-gene trimming of TCR beta chains, and the association was replicated in an independent cohort. Linkage disequilibrium might explain the correlated functional status among segregating V segments, but an unknown experimental factor could not be ruled out. Over 15 rarely observed V segments, including chromosome 9 orphons, were excluded from the earlier analysis of approximately 600 of the donors because counts were too low. Specific HLA alleles were associated with roughly 16,000 TCR beta sequences at a false discovery rate of 0.05 in a later analysis. A total of 150 or so TCR beta chains were listed by the study as associated with cytomegalovirus. A few of the identified cytomegalovirus-associated TCR beta chains were confirmed in vitro to be specific for cytomegalovirus antigens. In a later analysis, most CMV-associated TCR beta chains were found to appear HLA-restricted, with HLA associations seemingly driven largely by CMV exposure. For the cohort, immune exposure information was limited to CMV serostatus. According to a later analysis, parvovirus B19, influenza, CMV and Epstein-Barr virus appeared linked to several top co-occurrence clusters. The classifier was reported to diagnose cytomegalovirus status with high specificity and sensitivity in both the original and validation cohorts. A further reported finding was that TCR beta sequences accurately predicted the HLA-A and HLA-B alleles for most subjects in the first cohort. Roughly uniform sequencing depth across donors was assumed in presence/absence analyses, although this assumption may not hold. A later analysis found that TCR association rates varied across HLA loci, with DRB1 alleles showing the most associated TCRs and HLA-C alleles the fewest. Because HLA typing was unavailable for some donors at each locus, only the typed subset was used in association tests. Assigning TCR associations to individual alleles was difficult when HLA alleles, especially DR and DQ, strongly co-occurred. An earlier analysis of approximately 590 of the donors showed that most TCR beta V segments appeared in productive rearrangements either about 87% or about 30% of the time, which broadly matched IMGT annotations. Most TCR sequences were seen in very few donors, while some public TCRs were found in many individuals. In a later analysis, HLA-associated TCR beta chains were found to be more clonally expanded and to have lower generation probabilities than equally common non-associated chains. Some IMGT-functional V segments, including TRBV6-2 and TRBV6-3, could not be told apart with the 87-base-pair reads, so those segments were excluded. Only TCR beta chains were sequenced in this cohort, and the absence of alpha or paired-chain data limited detectable features.

The library relied on the immunoSEQ multiplex PCR assay. For the multiplex PCR, a mixture combining 60 forward primers for TCR Vbeta segments and 13 reverse primers for TCR Jbeta segments was used. The CDR3 region of rearranged TCR beta genes was amplified from genomic DNA by a multiplex PCR assay. The amplified TCR beta libraries were sequenced on the Illumina HiSeq System as 87-base-pair reads. The original methods were these. In a later analysis, about 80 million unique TCR beta chains were counted across the approximately 620 repertoires, and some 10 million of these chains were shared by at least two donors. A nearest-neighbor algorithm error-corrected the raw reads and collapsed the reads into unique sequences, merging closely related sequences to remove PCR and sequencing errors. Alignment of CDR3 sequences to IMGT reference sequences was used to assign V, D and J gene segments. For a sequence to be retained, at least a six-nucleotide match to both a V gene segment and a J gene segment was required. Rearrangements were classified as productive when the CDR3 lacked stop codons and remained in frame with V and J, and all other rearrangements were classified as non-productive. CDR3 was defined according to IMGT convention as the region running from the second conserved V-encoded cysteine to the conserved J-encoded phenylalanine. In an earlier analysis of 500 to 650 of the donors, sequences lacking an unambiguous match to a single V gene segment were excluded. In an earlier analysis of several hundred of the donors, V segments were called functional above 56.7% productive rearrangements and were called segregating when the between-donor standard deviation exceeded 5%. A statistical classification framework was built for diagnosing cytomegalovirus status from the catalog of TCR beta chain sequences. In a later analysis, V and J genes were assigned by comparing TCR nucleotide sequences against IMGT/GENE-DB human TR gene sequences. In a later analysis, CDR3 sequences and most-parsimonious VDJ recombination scenarios were assigned using the TCRdist pipeline. In a later analysis, every TCR beta chain was defined by the combination of its CDR3 amino acid sequence and its V-gene family, and reads without a unique V-gene family were dropped. As a way to deal with suspected cross-contamination and a sequencing artifact, a later analysis dropped under 600 nucleotide sequences that were highly shared and had low generation probability. For each public chain, a later analysis derived a clonal expansion index from normalized ranks of inferred template counts within each repertoire. In a later analysis, generation probabilities were computed using a VDJ recombination model fitted to out-of-frame rearrangements, and the results were checked against IGoR. In a later analysis, TCR-TCR, TCR-HLA and TCR-CMV co-occurrence was scored with hypergeometric tests, and a repertoire-size bias correction was applied to TCR pairs. A later analysis estimated false discovery rates by permuting HLA or CMV assignments 20 times. In a later analysis, co-occurring TCRs were grouped using DBSCAN, with TCRdist sequence similarity added in when clustering inside HLA-allele-positive subsets. For co-occurrence clustering, repertoires with fewer than 30,000 or more than 120,000 public chains were excluded, along with a handful of repertoires with anomalous nucleotide sharing. In TCRdb, the immuneACCESS table is reduced to in-frame sequences with V and J assigned. These tables do not hold every clone; where another copy was compared, an unresolved V gene accounts for under half, and the others remain unexplained. V, J and clone size derive from that table, while D and trimming were established from the DNA sequence. Counted in this sample were over 85,000 clones; about 90% of them appeared once. The ten largest clones add up to around 1.9% of the sample.

V lost 8 bases and J lost 6 bases; the stretch between them is 16 bases long. Including the terminal cysteine and phenylalanine, the CDR3 comprises 13 residues. This entry keeps only the CDR3 DNA: 39 bases, framed from base 1. The CDR1 and CDR2 encoded by the germline V gene (reference sequence) are MNHEY and SMNVEV. In total, more than 500 healthy bone marrow donors made up the cohort. All cohort members were sampled while nominally healthy, although unrecorded immune exposures were likely present. The donor tested CMV seronegative and was one of the 352 seronegative cohort members. Each donor provided a peripheral blood sample, and peripheral blood mononuclear cells were used for TCR beta sequencing. Genomic DNA was extracted from the blood cell samples with the Qiagen DNeasy Blood Extraction Kit.

Here the chain combines TRBV27 and TRBJ1-1; no D gene is confidently identified. The sample consisted of PBMCs. This clonotype was obtained from a man between 40 and 49 years old in good health and CMV-seronegative. In nucleotide form, the sequence is TGTGCCAGCGTGGGTGGCGGGGAGCCTGAAGCTTTCTTT. The translation is CASVGGGEPEAFF.